A single sample gave rise to the 6 T cell receptor beta chains below, sequenced in a study of blood T cell repertoires in COVID-19. Assay used: immunoSEQ multiplex PCR; TCRdb lists only in-frame clones, some missing. Of approximately 120,000 clones listed, roughly 83% are singletons. Input material: peripheral blood. These receptors were collected from a human donor in a cohort sampled during active COVID-19.

The chain uses TRBV29-1 and TRBJ2-3; D might be TRBD2 (6 bases). CDR3 length: 14 amino acids. V lost 6 bases and J lost 0, with 13 bases in between. Germline V gene data show CDR1 as SQVTM and CDR2 as ANQGSEA. The DNA for the CDR3 is TGCAGCGTCGTAGCGGAGTACAGCACAGATACGCAGTATTTT. Its protein is CSVVAEYSTDTQYF.

This chain joins TRBV7-9 and TRBJ2-5; D unclear. V lost 10 bases and J lost 4, with 13 bases in between. The CDR3 length is 12 residues. CDR1 is SEHNR and CDR2 is FQNEAQ in the germline V gene (reference sequence). The CDR3 reads CATKETGETQYF. DNA of the CDR3: TGTGCCACCAAAGAGACGGGAGAGACCCAGTACTTC.

V and J are TRBV30 and TRBJ2-3, with 8 bases aligning to TRBD2. This CDR3 contains 16 residues. With V trimmed by 0 bases and J by 3 bases, 8 bases remained unmatched. CDR1 is GTSNPN and CDR2 is SVGIG in the germline V gene (reference sequence). This CDR3 is CAWSVRFGRGTDTQYF. CDR3 nucleotide sequence: TGTGCCTGGAGTGTAAGATTCGGGAGGGGGACAGATACGCAGTATTTT.

This clone occurred a few times. The chain uses TRBV19 and TRBJ2-7, with unresolved D. The germline V gene has CDR1 LNHDA and CDR2 SQIVND (reference sequence). V was clipped by 1 base and J by 6 bases, with 4 bases between them. CDR3 length: 11 residues. The CDR3 loop is CASSIGAEQYF. The DNA of the CDR3 is TGTGCCAGTAGTATAGGGGCCGAGCAGTACTTC.

This clone was detected many times. This chain connects TRBV19 to TRBJ2-7; a weak D match, TRBD2 (6 bases). V shed 0 bases and J shed 2 bases, with 17 bases lying between them. Germline values: CDR1 LNHDA, CDR2 SQIVND (reference sequence). The CDR3 consists of 17 residues. CDR3 DNA: TGTGCCAGTAGTATAGATCGTTTCCGGGACTTACCCTACGAGCAGTACTTC. Residues: CASSIDRFRDLPYEQYF.

The rearrangement links TRBV6-4 to TRBJ1-5; D uncertain. Germline-derived CDR1 and CDR2 are MRHNA and SNTAGT. The CDR3 extends over 15 amino acids. V lost 6 bases and J 3 bases, leaving 15 bases between the germline ends. The CDR3 region is CASRAPWEINQPQHF. The DNA of the CDR3 is TGTGCCAGCAGAGCCCCTTGGGAGATCAATCAGCCCCAGCATTTT.